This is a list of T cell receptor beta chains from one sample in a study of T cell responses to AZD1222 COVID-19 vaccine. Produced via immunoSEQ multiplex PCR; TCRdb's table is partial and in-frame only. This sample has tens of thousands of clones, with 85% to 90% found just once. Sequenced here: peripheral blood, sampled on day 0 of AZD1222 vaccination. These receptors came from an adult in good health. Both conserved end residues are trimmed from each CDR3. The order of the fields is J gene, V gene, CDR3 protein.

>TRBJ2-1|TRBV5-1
ASSLGLVGNEQF
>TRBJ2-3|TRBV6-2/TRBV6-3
ASSPSTDTQY
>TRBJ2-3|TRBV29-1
SVDRGPDTQY
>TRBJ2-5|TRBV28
ASSLRGETQY
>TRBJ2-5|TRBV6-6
ASSRTSGREQETQY
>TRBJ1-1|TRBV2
ASSEIGRGIEAF
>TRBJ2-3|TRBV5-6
ASSFGAGDVSDTQY
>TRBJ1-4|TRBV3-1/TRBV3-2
ASGDRGTGEKLF
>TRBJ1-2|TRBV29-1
SGQGPNYGYT
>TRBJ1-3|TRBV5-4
ASSFRGGNTIY
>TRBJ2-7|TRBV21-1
ASKGENSRYEQY
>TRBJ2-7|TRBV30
AWSSVATYEQY
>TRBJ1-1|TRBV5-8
ASSLAGMSEAF
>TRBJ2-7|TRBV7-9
ASSDRGSSYEQY
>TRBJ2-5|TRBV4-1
ASSPFDKAKGVETQY
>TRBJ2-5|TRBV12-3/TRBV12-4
ASSLAPGAQY
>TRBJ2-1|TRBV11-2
ASSSTYNEQF
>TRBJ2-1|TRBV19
ASSPGLAGGHEQF
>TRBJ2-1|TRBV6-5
ASRHGTSGYNEQF
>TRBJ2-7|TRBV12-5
ASGHGLAGTEQY
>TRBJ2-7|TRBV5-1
ASSWEGRKAYEQY
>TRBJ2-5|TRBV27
ASSLRNSETQY
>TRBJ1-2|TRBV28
ASSLEKDRGYT
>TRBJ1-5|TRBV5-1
ASSTTGYGQPQH
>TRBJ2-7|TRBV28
ASSRLAGHYEQY
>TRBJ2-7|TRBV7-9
ASSASGGGGS
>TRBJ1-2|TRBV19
ASSMGLNPPGGT
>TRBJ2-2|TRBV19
ASSIAYGSDTGELF
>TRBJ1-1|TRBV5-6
ASSNPGSRDLVTEAF
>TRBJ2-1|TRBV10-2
ASSSTELNEQF
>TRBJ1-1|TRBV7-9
ASSLGGEAF
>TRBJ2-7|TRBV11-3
ASSLEASGSHEQY
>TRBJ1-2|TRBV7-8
ASSSIRGARYGYT
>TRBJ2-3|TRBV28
ASRHVGLAGGSTDTQY